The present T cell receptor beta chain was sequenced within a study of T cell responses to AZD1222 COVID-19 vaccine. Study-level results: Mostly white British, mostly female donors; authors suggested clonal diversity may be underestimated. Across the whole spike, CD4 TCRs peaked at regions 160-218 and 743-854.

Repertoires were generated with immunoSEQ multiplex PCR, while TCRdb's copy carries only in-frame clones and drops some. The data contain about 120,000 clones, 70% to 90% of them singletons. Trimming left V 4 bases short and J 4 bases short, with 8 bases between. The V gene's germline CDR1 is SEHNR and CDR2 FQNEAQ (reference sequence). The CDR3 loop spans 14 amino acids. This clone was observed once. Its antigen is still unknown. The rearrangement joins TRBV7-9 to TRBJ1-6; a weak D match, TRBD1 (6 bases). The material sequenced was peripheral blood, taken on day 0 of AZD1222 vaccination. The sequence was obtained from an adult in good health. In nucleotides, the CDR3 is TGTGCCAGCAGCTACGGACAGTATAATTCACCCCTCCACTTT. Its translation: CASSYGQYNSPLHF.